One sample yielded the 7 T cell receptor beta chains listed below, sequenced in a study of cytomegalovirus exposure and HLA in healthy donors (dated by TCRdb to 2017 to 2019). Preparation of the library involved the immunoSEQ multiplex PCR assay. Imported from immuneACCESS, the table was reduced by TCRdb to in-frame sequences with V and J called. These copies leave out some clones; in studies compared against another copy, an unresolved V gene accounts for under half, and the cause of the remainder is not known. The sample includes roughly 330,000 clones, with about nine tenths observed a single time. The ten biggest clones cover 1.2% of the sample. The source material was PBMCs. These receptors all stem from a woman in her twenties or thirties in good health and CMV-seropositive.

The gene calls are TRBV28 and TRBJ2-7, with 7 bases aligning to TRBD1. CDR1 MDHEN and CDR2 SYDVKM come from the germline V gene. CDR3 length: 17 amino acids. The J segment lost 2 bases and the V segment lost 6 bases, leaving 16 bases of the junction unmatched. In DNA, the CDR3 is TGTGCCAGCAGCCAAATATTCACAGGGGCCAACACCTACGAGCAGTACTTC. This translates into CASSQIFTGANTYEQYF.

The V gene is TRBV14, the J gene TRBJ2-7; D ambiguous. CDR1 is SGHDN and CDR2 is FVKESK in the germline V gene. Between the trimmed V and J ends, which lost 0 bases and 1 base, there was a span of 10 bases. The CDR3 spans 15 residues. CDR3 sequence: CASSQDSSRSYEQYF. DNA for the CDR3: TGTGCCAGCAGCCAAGATTCCAGCAGATCCTACGAGCAGTACTTC.

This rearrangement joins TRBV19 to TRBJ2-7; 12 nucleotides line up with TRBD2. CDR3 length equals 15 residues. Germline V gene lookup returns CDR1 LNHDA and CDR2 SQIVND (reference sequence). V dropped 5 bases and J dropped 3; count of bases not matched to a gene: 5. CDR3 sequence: CASSRLAGELYEQYF. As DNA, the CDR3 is TGTGCCAGTAGTCGACTAGCGGGAGAACTCTACGAGCAGTACTTC.

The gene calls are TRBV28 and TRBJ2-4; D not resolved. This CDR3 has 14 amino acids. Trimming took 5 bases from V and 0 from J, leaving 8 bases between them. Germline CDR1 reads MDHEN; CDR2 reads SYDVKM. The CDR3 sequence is CASSGQQAKNIQYF. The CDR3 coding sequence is TGTGCCAGCAGTGGGCAGCAAGCCAAAAACATTCAGTACTTC.

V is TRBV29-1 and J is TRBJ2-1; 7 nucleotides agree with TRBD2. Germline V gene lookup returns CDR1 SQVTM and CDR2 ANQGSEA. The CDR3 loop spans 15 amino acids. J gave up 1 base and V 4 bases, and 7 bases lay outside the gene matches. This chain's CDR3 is CSVGLAGHSYNEQFF. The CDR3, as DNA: TGCAGCGTTGGGTTAGCGGGTCATTCCTACAATGAGCAGTTCTTC.

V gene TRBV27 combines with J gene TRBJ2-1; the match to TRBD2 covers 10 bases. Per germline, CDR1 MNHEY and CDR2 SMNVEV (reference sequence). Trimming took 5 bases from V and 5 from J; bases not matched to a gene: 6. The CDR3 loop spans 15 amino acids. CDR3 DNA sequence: TGTGCCAGCAGTCTAGCGGGAGTTGGGCACAATGAGCAGTTCTTC. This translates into CASSLAGVGHNEQFF.

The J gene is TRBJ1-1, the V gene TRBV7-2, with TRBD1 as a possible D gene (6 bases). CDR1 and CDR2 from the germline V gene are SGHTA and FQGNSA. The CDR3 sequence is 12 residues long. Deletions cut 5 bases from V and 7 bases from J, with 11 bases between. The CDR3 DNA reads TGTGCCAGCAGCCGTGGACAGCTTGAAGCTTTCTTT. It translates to CASSRGQLEAFF.